This T cell receptor beta chain appears in the sequencing data of a study of T cells after posttransplantation cyclophosphamide. TCRdb keeps only in-frame clones here, not all; method: immunoSEQ multiplex PCR. The data hold around 18,000 clones, with over 65% observed a single time. Trimming removed 3 bases at V and 0 bases at J, with 9 bases between. Germline lookup yields CDR1 SGHNT and CDR2 YYREEE (reference sequence). This CDR3 has 15 residues. The TCR was taken from a man under 40 in good health and a related stem cell transplant donor. The chain is built from TRBV5-4 and TRBJ1-4, with D maybe TRBD1 (5 bases). Sequencing input: memory CD4+ T cells sorted from blood. CDR3 in amino acids: CASSSSTATNEKLFF. The CDR3 DNA sequence: TGTGCCAGCAGCTCTTCGACAGCAACTAATGAAAAACTGTTTTTT.